The TCR beta chain under discussion was sequenced for a study of blood T cell repertoires in COVID-19. In the original analysis: Amplification from reference gene primers served as the basis for estimated nucleated cell counts. The method was immunoSEQ multiplex PCR; TCRdb's version includes in-frame clones alone and lacks a portion of them. Clone size and the V and J calls come from that table; the DNA yielded D and trimming. The sample has some 190,000 clones, about four fifths seen once. The TCR comes from a middle-aged woman with COVID-19, enrolled during active disease. Sequenced: peripheral blood.

The CDR3 nucleotides read TGTGCCAGCTCGCCCTTGACAGTCTCGGAGACCCAGTACTTC. Translated: CASSPLTVSETQYF. The V and J genes are TRBV6-5 and TRBJ2-5, with a weak D call TRBD1 (5 bases). In germline, CDR1 is MNHEY, CDR2 SVGAGI. The CDR3 length is 14 residues. Trimming pared 8 bases from V and 5 bases from J, leaving 18 bases between.